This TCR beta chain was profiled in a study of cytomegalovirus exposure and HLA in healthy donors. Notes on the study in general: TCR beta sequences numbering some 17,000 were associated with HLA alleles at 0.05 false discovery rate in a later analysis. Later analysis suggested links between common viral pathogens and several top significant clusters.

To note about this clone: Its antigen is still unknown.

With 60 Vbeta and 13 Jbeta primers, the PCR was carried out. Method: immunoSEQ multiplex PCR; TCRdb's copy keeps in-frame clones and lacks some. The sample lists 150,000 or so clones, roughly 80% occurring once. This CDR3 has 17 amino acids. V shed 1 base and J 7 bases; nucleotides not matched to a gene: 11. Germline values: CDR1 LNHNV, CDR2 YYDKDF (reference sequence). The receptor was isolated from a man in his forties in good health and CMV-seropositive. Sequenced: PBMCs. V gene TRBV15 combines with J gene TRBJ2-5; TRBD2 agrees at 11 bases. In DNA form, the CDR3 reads TGTGCCACCAGCAGAGTCGCATTTAGCGGGAGGGCCGGGACCCAGTACTTC. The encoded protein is CATSRVAFSGRAGTQYF.